This section outlines one T cell receptor beta chain sequence together with its context. This clonotype has a handful of counts. The target of this receptor is not known. Base qualities are not provided; no much larger clone lies one nucleotide away. V was cut back by 2 bases and J by 4 bases, leaving a gap of 8 bases between them. Including cysteine and phenylalanine, the CDR3 has 14 amino acids. This entry keeps only the CDR3 DNA: 42 bases, framed from base 1. CDR1 and CDR2 were assigned from the germline V gene as MNHEY and SVGEGT. The instrument was an Illumina HiSeq 1500. Starting from the raw public reads, TCRdb applied fastp trimming at Q25, assembled clones with MiXCR and retained in-frame beta chains. Under each unique CDR3 protein, matching rows form one entry showing the most common genes and DNA. This sample holds roughly 990,000 distinct CDR3 sequences; approximately 31% were observed only once. The top ten hold more than 12% of the sample.

The sample originates from a study of T cell repertoires in cytomegalovirus infection (dated by TCRdb to the late 2010s). Regarding the study in general: The peptide stimulations were aimed at well-studied HLA-B-restricted epitopes as well as recently identified HLA-C-restricted CMV epitopes, whose presentation resists viral immunomodulation. The HLA type of each donor mattered for the analysis, because public TCR beta signatures pointed to carriage of CMV infection along with the matching HLA type.

The sample's treatment or condition, from its label and the paper: in vitro stimulation with specific CMV peptide epitopes to enrich CMV-specific T cells. The research as a whole found: In both this cohort and an independent roughly 350-donor cohort, the cumulative frequency of public TCR beta family members distinguished carriers of CMV infection plus the relevant HLA type. The ex vivo response was dominated by HLA-C-restricted CMV-specific TCR beta clonotypes, and the single most frequent clonotype in two of eight donors was supplied by these HLA-C-restricted clonotypes.

The sequence was obtained from a human donor in good health (CMV status not recorded). Some clones in this sample may be carry-over from other donors' samples. Rearrangement joined TRBV6-2 or TRBV6-3 to TRBJ2-2; the D segment cannot be called with confidence. The sequences come from cultured CD8+ T cells from PBMCs, collected from culture after CMV antigen stimulation. The DNA sequence is TGTGCCAGCAGTTACAGGCCAGCCACCGGGGAGCTGTTTTTT. It translates to CASSYRPATGELFF.